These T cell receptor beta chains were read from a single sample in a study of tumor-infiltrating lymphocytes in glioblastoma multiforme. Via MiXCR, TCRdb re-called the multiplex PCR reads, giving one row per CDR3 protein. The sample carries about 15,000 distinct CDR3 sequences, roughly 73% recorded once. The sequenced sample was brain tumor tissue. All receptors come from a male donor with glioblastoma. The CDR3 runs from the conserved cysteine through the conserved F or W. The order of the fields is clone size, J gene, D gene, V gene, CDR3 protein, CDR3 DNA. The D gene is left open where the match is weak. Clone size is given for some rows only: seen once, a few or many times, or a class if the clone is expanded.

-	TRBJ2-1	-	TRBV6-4	CASSDSRDPYNEQFF	TGTGCCAGCAGTGACTCCCGGGACCCGTACAATGAGCAGTTCTTC
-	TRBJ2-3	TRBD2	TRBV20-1	CSASRPALAGGPCSTDTQYF	TGCAGTGCTAGTCGCCCCGCACTAGCGGGAGGGCCGTGTAGCACGGATACGCAGTATTTT
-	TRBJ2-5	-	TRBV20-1	CSARDWRVPFQETQYF	TGCAGTGCTAGAGATTGGAGGGTCCCCTTTCAAGAGACCCAGTACTTC
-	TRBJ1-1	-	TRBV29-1	CSLGGKGTEAFF	TGCAGCCTAGGTGGGAAGGGGACTGAAGCTTTCTTT
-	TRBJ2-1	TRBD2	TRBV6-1	CASSEAIGLADNEQFF	TGTGCCAGCAGTGAAGCGATAGGACTAGCGGACAATGAGCAGTTCTTC
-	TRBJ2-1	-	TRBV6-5	CASSFGRAGGSYSEQFF	TGTGCCAGCAGTTTCGGCCGGGCGGGCGGTTCCTACAGTGAGCAGTTCTTC
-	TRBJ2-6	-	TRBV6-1	CASSEGSQGAFSGANVLTF	TGTGCCAGCAGTGAAGGGAGTCAGGGTGCCTTCTCTGGGGCCAACGTCCTGACTTTC
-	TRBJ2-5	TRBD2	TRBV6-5	CASSPGTSGRQTQYF	TGTGCCAGCAGTCCCGGGACTAGCGGGAGACAGACCCAGTACTTC
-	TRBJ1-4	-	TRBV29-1	CSVELGFGEKLFF	TGCAGCGTTGAGTTAGGATTCGGCGAAAAACTGTTTTTT
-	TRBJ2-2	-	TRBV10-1	CAYRAGTTWELFF	TGCGCCTACCGCGCGGGGACCACCTGGGAGCTGTTTTTT
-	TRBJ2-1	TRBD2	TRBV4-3	CASSQEREYSNEQFF	TGCGCCAGCAGCCAGGAGCGGGAGTATAGCAATGAGCAGTTCTTC
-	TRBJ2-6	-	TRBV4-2	CASTGDPYSGANVLTF	TGTGCCAGCACCGGGGATCCCTACTCTGGGGCCAACGTCCTGACTTTC
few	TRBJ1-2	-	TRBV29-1	CSVDPYGYTF	TGCAGCGTTGATCCCTATGGCTACACCTTC
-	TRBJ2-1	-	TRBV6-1	CASNVEVVAYNEQFF	TGTGCTAGCAATGTAGAAGTCGTAGCATACAATGAGCAGTTCTTC
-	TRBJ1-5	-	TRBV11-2	CASSLVEDQPQHF	TGTGCCAGCAGCTTAGTAGAGGATCAGCCCCAGCATTTT
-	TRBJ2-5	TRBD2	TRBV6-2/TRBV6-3	CASSYSNLAGSRETQYF	TGTGCCAGCAGTTACTCGAATCTAGCGGGTTCCAGAGAGACCCAGTACTTC
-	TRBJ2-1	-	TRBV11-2	CASSLDERAAIDNEQFF	TGTGCCAGCAGCTTAGATGAGCGAGCGGCAATAGACAATGAGCAGTTCTTC
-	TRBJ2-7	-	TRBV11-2	CASSLDGRDVEQYF	TGTGCCAGCAGCTTAGACGGCAGGGACGTCGAGCAGTACTTC
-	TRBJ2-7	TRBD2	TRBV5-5	CASSFSGGLSYEQYF	TGTGCCAGCAGCTTTAGCGGGGGGCTCTCCTACGAGCAGTACTTC
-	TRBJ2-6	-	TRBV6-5	CASSYRSGANVLTF	TGTGCCAGCAGTTACAGATCTGGGGCCAACGTCCTGACTTTC
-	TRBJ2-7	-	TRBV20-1	CSAEGGTYEQYF	TGCAGTGCTGAGGGGGGGACCTACGAGCAGTACTTC
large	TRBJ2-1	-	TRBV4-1	CASSQEEKPFNEQFF	TGCGCCAGCAGCCAAGAAGAAAAGCCCTTTAATGAGCAGTTCTTC
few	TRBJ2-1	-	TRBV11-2	CASSLFRTPGTPNEQFF	TGTGCCAGCAGCCTCTTCAGGACCCCCGGGACTCCGAATGAGCAGTTCTTC
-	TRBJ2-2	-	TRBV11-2	CASCSRVPGQNTGELFF	TGTGCCAGCTGCTCGAGGGTTCCGGGTCAGAACACCGGGGAGCTGTTCTTT
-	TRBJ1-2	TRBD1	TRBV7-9	CASSSPGQENYGYTF	TGTGCAAGCAGCTCGCCAGGACAGGAGAACTATGGCTACACCTTC
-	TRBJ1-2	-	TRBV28	CASSLSIGIYVYTF	TGTGCCAGCAGTTTATCGATTGGGATCTATGTCTACACCTTC
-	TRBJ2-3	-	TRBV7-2	CASSLVPSRTDTQYF	TGTGCCAGCAGCTTAGTTCCTAGCAGAACAGATACGCAGTATTTT
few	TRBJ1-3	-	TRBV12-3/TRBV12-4	CASRITGTGNTIYF	TGTGCCAGCAGAATTACAGGGACTGGAAACACCATATATTTT
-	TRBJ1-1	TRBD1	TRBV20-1	CSASRDSTLLSRTEALF	TGCAGTGCTAGCAGGGACAGTACCTTACTCTCGAGGACTGAAGCTCTCTTT
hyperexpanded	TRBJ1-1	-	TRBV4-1	CASSQEISTEAFF	TGCGCCAGCAGCCAAGAGATTTCGACTGAAGCTTTCTTT
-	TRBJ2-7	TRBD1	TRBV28	CVSNLPGTGDYEQYF	TGTGTCAGCAATTTACCCGGGACAGGGGACTACGAGCAGTACTTC
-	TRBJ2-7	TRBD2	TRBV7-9	CAIIPTSGRGREQYF	TGTGCCATCATCCCCACTAGCGGGAGAGGGCGCGAGCAGTACTTC
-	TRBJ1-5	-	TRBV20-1	CSASASGSLNQPQHF	TGCAGTGCTAGTGCCTCCGGGTCCCTTAATCAGCCCCAGCATTTT
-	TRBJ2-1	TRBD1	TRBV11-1	CTSSLGGRGLDEQFF	TGTACCAGCAGCTTAGGGGGCAGGGGTTTGGATGAGCAGTTCTTC
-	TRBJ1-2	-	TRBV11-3	CASSLIRHNSWVYGYTF	TGTGCCAGCAGCTTAATCAGGCATAATTCTTGGGTCTATGGCTACACCTTC
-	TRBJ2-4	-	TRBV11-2	CASSLERAAKNIQYF	TGTGCCAGCAGCTTAGAACGGGCGGCCAAAAACATTCAGTACTTC
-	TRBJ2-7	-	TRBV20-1	CSVRASGLGPGQYF	TGCAGTGTCCGGGCTAGTGGGTTAGGGCCTGGGCAGTACTTC
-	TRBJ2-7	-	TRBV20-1	CSAGGHSTSYEQYF	TGCAGTGCTGGCGGACACTCAACCTCCTACGAGCAGTACTTC
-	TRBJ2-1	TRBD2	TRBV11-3	CASSGGSSGISSGPYNEQLF	TGTGCCAGCAGCGGAGGATCTAGCGGGATAAGTTCGGGACCCTACAATGAGCAGCTCTTC
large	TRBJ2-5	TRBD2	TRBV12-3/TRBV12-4	CASSGAAGQTQYF	TGTGCCAGCAGCGGCGCAGCGGGACAGACCCAGTACTTC
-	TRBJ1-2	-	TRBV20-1	CSAGSTGGQDFGHTF	TGCAGTGCTGGCTCCACGGGGGGGCAGGATTTTGGCCACACCTTC
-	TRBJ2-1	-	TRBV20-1	CSARDEQGIGEQFF	TGCAGTGCTAGAGATGAACAGGGAATAGGGGAGCAGTTCTTC
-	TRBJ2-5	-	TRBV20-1	CSARDLIRQETQYF	TGCAGTGCTAGAGATCTCATCAGGCAAGAGACCCAGTACTTC
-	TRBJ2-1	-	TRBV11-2	CANSLVRGSAYNERFF	TGTGCCAACAGCTTAGTTAGGGGGTCCGCCTACAATGAGCGGTTCTTC
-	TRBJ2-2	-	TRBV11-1	CASSPGQGYTGELFF	TGTGCCAGCAGCCCGGGGCAGGGTTACACCGGGGAGCTGTTTTTT
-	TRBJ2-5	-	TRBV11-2	CASSFEQGEETQYF	TGTGCCAGCAGCTTCGAGCAAGGGGAAGAGACCCAGTACTTC
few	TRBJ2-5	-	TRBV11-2	CASRTVQETQYF	TGTGCCAGCAGGACAGTTCAAGAGACCCAGTACTTC
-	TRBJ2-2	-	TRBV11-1	CASSLESGANTGELFF	TGTGCCAGCAGCTTAGAATCGGGGGCGAACACCGGGGAGCTGTTTTTT